This section outlines one TCR beta chain sequence together with its context. Its target is not known. Random hexamers served to reverse transcribe roughly 0.45 to 1 ug RNA. Each CDR3 protein is one row after TCRdb ran MiXCR on the immunoSEQ multiplex PCR reads. The profile shows around 150,000 distinct CDR3 sequences, approximately 95% of them singletons. This specimen belongs to a study of CD8 T cells in Susac syndrome. Points from the study as a whole: Clonal expansion was absent from the CD4+ T cell repertoires in Susac syndrome.

The V gene end was trimmed by 1 base and the J gene end by 5 bases; junction bases not matched to a gene: 4. The CDR3 extends over 13 amino acids. Germline CDR1 reads GTSNPN; CDR2 reads SVGIG (reference sequence). This sequence joins TRBV30 and TRBJ1-2; 7 nucleotides align to TRBD1. The clonotype comes from a human donor with Susac syndrome. Source material: CD4+ T cells from PBMCs. The CDR3 nucleotides read TGTGCCTGGAGTGGCAGGGGGGGTTATGGCTACACCTTC. It translates to CAWSGRGGYGYTF.